This T cell receptor (beta chain) was captured by sequencing in a study of shared clonotypes between healthy human individuals. The V end was cut by 2 bases, the J end by 4 bases, with 15 bases between. This CDR3 contains 15 residues. The germline V gene encodes CDR1 SGHKS and CDR2 YYEKEE (reference sequence). As processed by the authors: ImmunoSEQ output held junction-only sequences without quality scores, so filtering differed. Using immunoSEQ multiplex PCR, the repertoire was profiled, and TCRdb retains in-frame clones only, with some absent. V, J and clone size are those of that table, while D and trimming were read from the DNA. The sample consists of about 2.4 million clones, roughly 93% of them appearing once.

This TCR derives from a man in his late teens or twenties in good health. Some clones in this sample may be carry-over from other donors' samples. This chain connects TRBV5-5 to TRBJ1-1, with D possibly TRBD1 on 5 matching bases. Material for sequencing was naive CD4+ T cells from PBMCs. Regarding subset: CD45RA+ positively selected. CDR3: CASSFWGLGRTEAFF. Written as DNA, the CDR3 is TGTGCCAGCAGCTTTTGGGGACTCGGGCGCACTGAAGCTTTCTTT.